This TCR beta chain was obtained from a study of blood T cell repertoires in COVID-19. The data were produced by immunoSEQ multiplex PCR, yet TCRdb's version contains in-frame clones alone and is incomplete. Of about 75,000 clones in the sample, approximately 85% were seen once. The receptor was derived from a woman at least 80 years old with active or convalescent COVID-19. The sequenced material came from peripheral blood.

CDR3 sequence reads: CASSFSGTGGIYEQYF. The CDR3 bases are TGTGCCAGCAGCTTCTCCGGGACAGGGGGCATTTACGAGCAGTACTTC. The chain uses TRBV7-2 and TRBJ2-7; 12 bases are shared with TRBD1. V lost 3 bases to trimming and J lost 4 bases; unmatched junction nucleotides: 7. The germline gives CDR1 SGHTA, CDR2 FQGNSA. CDR3 length: 16 residues.